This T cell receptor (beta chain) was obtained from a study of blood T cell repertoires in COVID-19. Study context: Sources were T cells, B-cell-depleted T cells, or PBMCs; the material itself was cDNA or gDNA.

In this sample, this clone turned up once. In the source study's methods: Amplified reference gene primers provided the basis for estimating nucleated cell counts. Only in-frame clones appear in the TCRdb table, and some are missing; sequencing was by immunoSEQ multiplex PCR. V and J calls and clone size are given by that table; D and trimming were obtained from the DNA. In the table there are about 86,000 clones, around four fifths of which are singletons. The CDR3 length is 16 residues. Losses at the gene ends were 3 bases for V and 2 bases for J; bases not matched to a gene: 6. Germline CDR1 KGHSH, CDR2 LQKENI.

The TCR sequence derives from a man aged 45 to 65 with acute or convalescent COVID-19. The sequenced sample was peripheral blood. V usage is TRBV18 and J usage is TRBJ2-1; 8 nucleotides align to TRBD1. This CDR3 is CASSPSGGLTYNEQFF. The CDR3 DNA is TGTGCCAGCTCACCCTCAGGGGGCCTCACCTACAATGAGCAGTTCTTC.